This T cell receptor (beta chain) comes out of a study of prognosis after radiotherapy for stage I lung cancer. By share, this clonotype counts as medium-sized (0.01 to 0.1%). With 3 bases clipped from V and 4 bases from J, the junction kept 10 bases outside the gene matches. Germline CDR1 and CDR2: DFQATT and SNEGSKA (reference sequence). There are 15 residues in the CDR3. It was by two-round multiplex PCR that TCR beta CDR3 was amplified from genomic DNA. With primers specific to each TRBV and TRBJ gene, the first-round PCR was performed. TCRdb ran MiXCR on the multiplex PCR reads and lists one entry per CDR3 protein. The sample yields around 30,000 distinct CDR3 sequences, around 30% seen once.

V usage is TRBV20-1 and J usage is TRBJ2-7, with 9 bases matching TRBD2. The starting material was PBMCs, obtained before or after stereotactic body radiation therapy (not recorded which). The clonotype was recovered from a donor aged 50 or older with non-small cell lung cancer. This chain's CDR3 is CSARDRSGSLYEQYF. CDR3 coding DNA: TGCAGTGCTAGGGATCGTAGCGGGAGTCTGTACGAGCAGTACTTC.